The 6 T cell receptor beta chains below all came from one sample that was sequenced in a study of T cells after somatic rescue of genetic block (TCRdb year 2020). Library method: the immunoSEQ multiplex PCR assay. The source is immuneACCESS, and TCRdb retained only in-frame sequences with V and J called. Part of the clones is not carried over; for the studies checked, unresolved V genes explain less than half of this, and the remainder is unexplained. Across this sample there are roughly 67,000 clones, with 92% seen only once. The top ten clonotypes cover about 2.7% of the sample. Sequencing input: peripheral blood mononuclear cells (PBMCs). These receptors originate from a man between 40 and 49 years old.

The V call is TRBV6-5, the J call TRBJ2-1; D could derive from TRBD1 or TRBD2 (5 bases each). Trimming removed 2 bases from V and 8 bases from J, with 10 bases in between. Germline lookup yields CDR1 MNHEY and CDR2 SVGAGI. The CDR3 is 13 residues long. CDR3 nucleotides: TGTGCCAGCAGTTACGTGGGGGTGGATGAGCAGTTCTTC. Translated, it gives CASSYVGVDEQFF.

The chain links TRBV9 to TRBJ1-5; D is uncertain. V shed 3 bases and J shed 7 bases, with 14 bases lying between them. The CDR3 contains 14 residues. The germline gives CDR1 SGDLS, CDR2 YYNGEE. The CDR3 DNA follows: TGTGCCAGCAGCGCCGGTCCCAGTGGGCAGCCCCAGCATTTT. Translated: CASSAGPSGQPQHF.

The V gene is TRBV10-1, the J gene TRBJ2-1, with 7 bases identical to TRBD1. Per the germline V gene, CDR1 is WNHNN and CDR2 is SYGVQD (reference sequence). This CDR3 spans 18 amino acids. V shed 6 bases, J shed 7 bases, and the junction held 21 bases outside the gene matches. The CDR3 is CASRVPPDRADRMNEQFF. CDR3 nucleotides: TGCGCCAGCAGAGTACCCCCCGACAGGGCCGATAGAATGAATGAGCAGTTCTTC.

The chain combines TRBV6-4 with TRBJ2-1, with 13 bases lining up with TRBD2. The CDR3 spans 16 residues. Germline CDR1 reads MRHNA; CDR2 reads SNTAGT. V dropped 0 bases and J dropped 6; count of bases not matched to a gene: 2. The CDR3 DNA reads as TGTGCCAGCAGTGACTCCGGACTAGCGGGGGTCAATGAGCAGTTCTTC. It yields the protein CASSDSGLAGVNEQFF.

With respect to this clone: This same CDR3 is encoded by further DNA sequences in the sample. CDR3 DNA sequence: TGTGCCAGCAGCTTAAGAGATACGCAGTATTTT. As protein: CASSLRDTQYF. The chain carries TRBV5-6 and TRBJ2-3, with D uncertain. The CDR3 sequence is 11 residues long. Trimming removed 2 bases at V and 5 bases at J, with 3 bases between. CDR1 is SGHDT, CDR2 YYEEEE, per germline.

This chain joins TRBV4-1 and TRBJ2-2; 8 bases line up with TRBD1. The CDR3 consists of 17 residues. From germline, CDR1 is MGHRA and CDR2 YSYEKL. The ends lost 4 bases at V and 1 base at J; junction bases unmatched: 8. CDR3 in amino acids: CASSLSRTGLNTGELFF. CDR3 nucleotide sequence: TGCGCCAGCAGCCTGAGTCGGACAGGGTTGAACACCGGGGAGCTGTTTTTT.